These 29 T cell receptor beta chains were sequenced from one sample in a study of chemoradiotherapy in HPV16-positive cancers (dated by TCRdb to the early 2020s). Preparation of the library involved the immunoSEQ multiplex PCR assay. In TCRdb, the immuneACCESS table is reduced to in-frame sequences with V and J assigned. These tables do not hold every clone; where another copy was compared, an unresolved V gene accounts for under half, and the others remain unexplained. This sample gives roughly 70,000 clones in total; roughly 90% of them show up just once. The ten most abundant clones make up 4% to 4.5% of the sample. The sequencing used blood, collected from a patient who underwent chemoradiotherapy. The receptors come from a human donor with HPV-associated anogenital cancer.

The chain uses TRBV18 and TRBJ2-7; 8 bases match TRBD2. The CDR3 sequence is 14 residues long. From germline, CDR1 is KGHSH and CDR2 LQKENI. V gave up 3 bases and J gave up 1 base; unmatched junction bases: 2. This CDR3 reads CASSPTSGSYEQYF. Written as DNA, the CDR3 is TGTGCCAGCTCACCTACTAGCGGTTCCTACGAGCAGTACTTC.

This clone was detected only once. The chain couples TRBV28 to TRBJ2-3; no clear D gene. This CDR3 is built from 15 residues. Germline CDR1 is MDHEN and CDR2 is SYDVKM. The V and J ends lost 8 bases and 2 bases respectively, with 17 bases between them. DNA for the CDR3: TGTGCCAGCGTTGTGTCGTCGGAACTCACAGATACGCAGTATTTT. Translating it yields CASVVSSELTDTQYF. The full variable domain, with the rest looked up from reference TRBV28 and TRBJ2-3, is DVKVTQSSRYLVKRTGEKVFLECVQDMDHENMFWYRQDPGLGLRLIYFSYDVKMKEKGDIPEGYSVSREKKERFSLILESASTNQTSMYLCASVVSSELTDTQYFGPGTRLTVL.

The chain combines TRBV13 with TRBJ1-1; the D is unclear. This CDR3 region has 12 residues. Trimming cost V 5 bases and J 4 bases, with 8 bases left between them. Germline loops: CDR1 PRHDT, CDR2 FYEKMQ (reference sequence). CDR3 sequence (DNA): TGTGCCAGCAGCCCAGGTAGCACTGAAGCTTTCTTT. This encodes CASSPGSTEAFF. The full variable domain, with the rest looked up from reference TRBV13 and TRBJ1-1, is AAGVIQSPRHLIKEKRETATLKCYPIPRHDTVYWYQQGPGQDPQFLISFYEKMQSDKGSIPDRFSAQQFSDYHSELNMSSLELGDSALYFCASSPGSTEAFFGQGTRLTVV.

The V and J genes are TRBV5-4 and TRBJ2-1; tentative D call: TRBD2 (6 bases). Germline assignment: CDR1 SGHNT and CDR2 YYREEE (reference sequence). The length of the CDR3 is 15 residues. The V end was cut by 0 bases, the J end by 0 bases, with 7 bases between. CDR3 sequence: CASSLEDYSYNEQFF. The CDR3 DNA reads TGTGCCAGCAGCTTGGAGGACTACTCCTACAATGAGCAGTTCTTC.

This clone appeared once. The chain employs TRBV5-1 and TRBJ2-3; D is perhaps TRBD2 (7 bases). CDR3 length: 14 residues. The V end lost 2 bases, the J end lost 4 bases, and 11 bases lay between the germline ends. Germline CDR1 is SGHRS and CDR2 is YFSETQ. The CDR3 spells CASSLGGAPDTQYF. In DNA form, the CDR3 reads TGCGCCAGCAGCTTAGGGGGGGCCCCAGATACGCAGTATTTT.

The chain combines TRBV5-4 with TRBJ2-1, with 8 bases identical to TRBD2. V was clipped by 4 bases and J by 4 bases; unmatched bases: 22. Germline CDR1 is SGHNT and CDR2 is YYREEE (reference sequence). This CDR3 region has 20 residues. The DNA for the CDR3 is TGTGCCAGCAGCCCACGAGTGGGACTAGGGGATTGGGATTCTTACAATGAGCAGTTCTTC. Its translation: CASSPRVGLGDWDSYNEQFF. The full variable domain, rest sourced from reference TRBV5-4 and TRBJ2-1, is ETGVTQSPTHLIKTRGQQVTLRCSSQSGHNTVSWYQQALGQGPQFIFQYYREEENGRGNFPPRFSGLQFPNYSSELNVNALELDDSALYLCASSPRVGLGDWDSYNEQFFGPGTRLTVL.

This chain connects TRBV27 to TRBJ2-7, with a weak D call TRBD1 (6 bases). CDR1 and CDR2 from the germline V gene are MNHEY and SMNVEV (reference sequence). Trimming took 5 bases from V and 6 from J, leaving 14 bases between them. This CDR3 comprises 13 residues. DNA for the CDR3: TGTGCCAGCAGTATACACAGGGTTAGCGAGCAGTACTTC. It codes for CASSIHRVSEQYF.

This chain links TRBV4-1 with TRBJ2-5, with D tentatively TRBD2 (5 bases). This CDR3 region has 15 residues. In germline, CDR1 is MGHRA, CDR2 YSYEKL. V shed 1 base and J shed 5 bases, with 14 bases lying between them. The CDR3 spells CASSQASGDFETQYF. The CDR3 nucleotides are TGCGCCAGCAGCCAAGCGTCCGGGGATTTCGAGACCCAGTACTTC.

CDR3 sequence: CAISEQRGTGYSYEQYF. DNA for the CDR3: TGTGCCATCAGTGAGCAACGAGGGACAGGGTACTCCTACGAGCAGTACTTC. The chain combines TRBV10-3 with TRBJ2-7; 9 bases map to TRBD1. The junction had 8 bases not matched to a gene; V was cut back by 2 bases and J by 0 bases. Per germline, CDR1 ENHRY and CDR2 SYGVKD. This CDR3 has 17 amino acids.

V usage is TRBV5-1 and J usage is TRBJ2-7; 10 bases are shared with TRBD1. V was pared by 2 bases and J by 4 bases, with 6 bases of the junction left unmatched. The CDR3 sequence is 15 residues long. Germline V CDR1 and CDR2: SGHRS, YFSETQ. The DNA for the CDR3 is TGCGCCAGCAGCTTCCTCCGGGACAGGGGATACGAGCAGTACTTC. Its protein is CASSFLRDRGYEQYF.

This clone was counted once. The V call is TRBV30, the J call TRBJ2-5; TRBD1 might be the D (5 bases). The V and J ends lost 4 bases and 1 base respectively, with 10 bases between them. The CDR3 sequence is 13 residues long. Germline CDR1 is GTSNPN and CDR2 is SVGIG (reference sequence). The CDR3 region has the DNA TGTGCCTGGAAGAGGCAGGGCCAAGAGACCCAGTACTTC. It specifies CAWKRQGQETQYF.

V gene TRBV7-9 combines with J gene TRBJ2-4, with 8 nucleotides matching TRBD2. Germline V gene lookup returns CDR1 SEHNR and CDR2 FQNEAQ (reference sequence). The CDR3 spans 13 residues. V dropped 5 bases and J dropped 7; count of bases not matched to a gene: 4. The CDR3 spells CASSTGLENIQYF. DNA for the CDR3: TGTGCCAGCAGCACGGGACTAGAGAACATTCAGTACTTC. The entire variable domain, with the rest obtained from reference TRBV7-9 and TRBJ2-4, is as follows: DTGVSQNPRHKITKRGQNVTFRCDPISEHNRLYWYRQTLGQGPEFLTYFQNEAQLEKSRLLSDRFSAERPKGSFSTLEIQRTEQGDSAMYLCASSTGLENIQYFGAGTRLSVL.

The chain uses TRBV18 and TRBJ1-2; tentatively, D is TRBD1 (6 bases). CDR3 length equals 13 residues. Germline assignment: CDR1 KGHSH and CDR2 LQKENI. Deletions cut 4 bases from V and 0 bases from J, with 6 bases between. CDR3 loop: CASSQGANYGYTF. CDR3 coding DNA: TGTGCCAGCTCACAGGGGGCTAACTATGGCTACACCTTC.

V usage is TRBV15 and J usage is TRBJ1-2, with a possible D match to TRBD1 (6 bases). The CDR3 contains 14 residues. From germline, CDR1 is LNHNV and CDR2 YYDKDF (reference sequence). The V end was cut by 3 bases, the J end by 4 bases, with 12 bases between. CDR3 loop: CATSSLTGIYGYTF. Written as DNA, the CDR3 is TGTGCCACCAGCAGCTTAACAGGGATCTATGGCTACACCTTC.

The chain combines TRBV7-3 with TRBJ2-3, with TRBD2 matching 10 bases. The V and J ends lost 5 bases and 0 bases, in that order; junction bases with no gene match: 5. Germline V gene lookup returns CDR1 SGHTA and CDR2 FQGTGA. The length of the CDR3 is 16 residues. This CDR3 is CASSPLAGPSTDTQYF. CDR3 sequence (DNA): TGTGCCAGCAGCCCACTAGCGGGGCCTAGCACAGATACGCAGTATTTT. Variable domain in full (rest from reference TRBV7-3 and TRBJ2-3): GAGVSQTPSNKVTEKGKYVELRCDPISGHTALYWYRQSLGQGPEFLIYFQGTGAADDSGLPNDRFFAVRPEGSVSTLKIQRTERGDSAVYLCASSPLAGPSTDTQYFGPGTRLTVL.

The CDR3 DNA sequence: TGTGCCACCAGCAGACATAGGGCGCTTAACACCGGGGAGCTGTTTTTT. Amino acids: CATSRHRALNTGELFF. The chain is built from TRBV15 and TRBJ2-2; no definite D call. The CDR3 runs 16 residues. V lost 2 bases and J lost 2, with 12 bases in between. In germline, CDR1 is LNHNV, CDR2 YYDKDF (reference sequence).

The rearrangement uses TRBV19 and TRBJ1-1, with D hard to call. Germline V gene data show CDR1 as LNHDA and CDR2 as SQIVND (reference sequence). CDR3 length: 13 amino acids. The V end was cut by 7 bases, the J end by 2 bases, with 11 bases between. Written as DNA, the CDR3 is TGTGCCAGTAACGGAGGAGTTAACACTGAAGCTTTCTTT. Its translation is CASNGGVNTEAFF.

CDR3 loop: CATSRDLRNSPLHF. The CDR3 DNA sequence: TGTGCCACCAGCAGAGATCTTCGTAATTCACCCCTCCACTTT. V is TRBV15 and J is TRBJ1-6; D is unclear. The V gene lost 0 bases and the J gene lost 6 bases, with 6 bases spanning the gap. CDR3 size: 14 residues. Germline-derived CDR1 and CDR2 are LNHNV and YYDKDF (reference sequence).

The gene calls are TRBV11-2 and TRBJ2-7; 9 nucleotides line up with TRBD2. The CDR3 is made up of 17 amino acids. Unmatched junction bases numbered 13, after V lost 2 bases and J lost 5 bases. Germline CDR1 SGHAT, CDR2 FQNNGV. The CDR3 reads CASSLPEEASGAHEQYF. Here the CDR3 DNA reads TGTGCCAGCAGCTTACCGGAAGAGGCTAGCGGGGCCCACGAGCAGTACTTC.

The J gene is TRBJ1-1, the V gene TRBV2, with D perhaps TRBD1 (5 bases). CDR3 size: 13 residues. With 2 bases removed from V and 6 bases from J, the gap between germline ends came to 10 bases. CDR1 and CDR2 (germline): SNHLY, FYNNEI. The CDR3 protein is CASSEFRVPEAFF. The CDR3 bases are TGTGCCAGCAGTGAATTCAGGGTCCCTGAAGCTTTCTTT.

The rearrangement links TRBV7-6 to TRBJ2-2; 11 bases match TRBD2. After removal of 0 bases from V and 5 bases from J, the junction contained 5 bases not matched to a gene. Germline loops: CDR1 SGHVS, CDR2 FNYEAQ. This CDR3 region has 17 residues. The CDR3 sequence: CASSLAERLAGTGELFF. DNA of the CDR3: TGTGCCAGCAGCTTAGCGGAAAGACTAGCGGGAACCGGGGAGCTGTTTTTT. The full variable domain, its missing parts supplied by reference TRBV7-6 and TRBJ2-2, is GAGVSQSPRYKVTKRGQDVALRCDPISGHVSLYWYRQALGQGPEFLTYFNYEAQQDKSGLPNDRFSAERPEGSISTLTIQRTEQRDSAMYRCASSLAERLAGTGELFFGEGSRLTVL.

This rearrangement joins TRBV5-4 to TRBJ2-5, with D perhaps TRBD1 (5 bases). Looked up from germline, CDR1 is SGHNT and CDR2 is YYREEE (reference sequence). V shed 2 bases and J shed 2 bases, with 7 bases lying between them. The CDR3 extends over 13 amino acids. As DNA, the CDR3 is TGTGCCAGCAGCTTACAGGTACAAGAGACCCAGTACTTC. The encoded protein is CASSLQVQETQYF.

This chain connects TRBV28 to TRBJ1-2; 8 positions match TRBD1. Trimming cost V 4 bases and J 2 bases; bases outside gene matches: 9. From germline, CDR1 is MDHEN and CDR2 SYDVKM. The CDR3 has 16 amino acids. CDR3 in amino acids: CASSSSGGTGNYGYTF. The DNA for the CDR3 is TGTGCCAGCAGTTCCAGCGGCGGGACAGGAAACTATGGCTACACCTTC.

In DNA form, the CDR3 reads TGTGCCAGTAGTTTCAGCCTCCCGCAGCAGCCCCAGCATTTT. Its protein product is CASSFSLPQQPQHF. This rearrangement joins TRBV19 to TRBJ1-5; no clear D gene. Germline CDR1 and CDR2: LNHDA and SQIVND (reference sequence). V was cut by 5 bases and J by 7 bases, with 15 bases left in between. The CDR3 consists of 14 residues. Full variable domain (missing parts from reference TRBV19 and TRBJ1-5): DGGITQSPKYLFRKEGQNVTLSCEQNLNHDAMYWYRQDPGQGLRLIYYSQIVNDFQKGDIAEGYSVSREKKESFPLTVTSAQKNPTAFYLCASSFSLPQQPQHFGDGTRLSIL.

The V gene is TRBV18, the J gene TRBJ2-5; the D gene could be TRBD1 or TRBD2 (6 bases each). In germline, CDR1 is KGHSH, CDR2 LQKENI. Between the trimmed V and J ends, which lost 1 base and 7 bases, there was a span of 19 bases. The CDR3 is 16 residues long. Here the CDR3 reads CASSPREQGAGGTQYF. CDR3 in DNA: TGTGCCAGCTCACCACGGGAACAGGGTGCCGGGGGGACCCAGTACTTC.

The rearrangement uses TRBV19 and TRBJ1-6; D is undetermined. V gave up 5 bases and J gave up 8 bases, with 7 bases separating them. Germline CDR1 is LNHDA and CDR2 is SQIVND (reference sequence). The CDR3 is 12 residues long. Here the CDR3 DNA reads TGTGCCAGTAGTGACCCAGATTCACCCCTCCACTTT. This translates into CASSDPDSPLHF.

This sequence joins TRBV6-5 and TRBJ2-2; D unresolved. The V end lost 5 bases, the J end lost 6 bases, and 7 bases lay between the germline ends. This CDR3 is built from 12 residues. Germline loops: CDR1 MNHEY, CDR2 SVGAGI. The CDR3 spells CASSLTAGELFF. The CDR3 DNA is TGTGCCAGCAGTCTTACGGCCGGGGAGCTGTTTTTT.

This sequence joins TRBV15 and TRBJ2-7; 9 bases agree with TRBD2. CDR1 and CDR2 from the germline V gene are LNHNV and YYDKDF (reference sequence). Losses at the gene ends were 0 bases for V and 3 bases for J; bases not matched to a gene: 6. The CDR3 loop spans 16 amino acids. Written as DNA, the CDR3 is TGTGCCACCAGCAGAGATGTAGCTAGCGGGGTCTACGAGCAGTACTTC. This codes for CATSRDVASGVYEQYF.

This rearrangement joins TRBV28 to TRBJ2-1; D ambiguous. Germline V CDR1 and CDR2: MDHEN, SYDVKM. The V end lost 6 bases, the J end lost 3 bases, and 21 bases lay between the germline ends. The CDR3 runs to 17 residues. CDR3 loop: CASRSVVSSRNYNEQFF. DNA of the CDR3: TGTGCCAGCAGGTCCGTTGTGTCCTCTAGAAACTACAATGAGCAGTTCTTC.